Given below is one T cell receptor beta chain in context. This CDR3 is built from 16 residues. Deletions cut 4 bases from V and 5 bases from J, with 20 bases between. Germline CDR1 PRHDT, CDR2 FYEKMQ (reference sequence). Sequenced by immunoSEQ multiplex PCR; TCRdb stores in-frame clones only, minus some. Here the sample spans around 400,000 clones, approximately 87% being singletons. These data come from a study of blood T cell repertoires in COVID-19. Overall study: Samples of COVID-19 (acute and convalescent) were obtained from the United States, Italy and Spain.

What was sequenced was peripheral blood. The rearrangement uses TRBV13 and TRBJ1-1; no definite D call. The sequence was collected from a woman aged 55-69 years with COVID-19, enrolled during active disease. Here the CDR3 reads CASSSSFHTAGTEAFF. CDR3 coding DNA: TGTGCCAGCAGCTCTTCTTTCCACACCGCGGGTACTGAAGCTTTCTTT.